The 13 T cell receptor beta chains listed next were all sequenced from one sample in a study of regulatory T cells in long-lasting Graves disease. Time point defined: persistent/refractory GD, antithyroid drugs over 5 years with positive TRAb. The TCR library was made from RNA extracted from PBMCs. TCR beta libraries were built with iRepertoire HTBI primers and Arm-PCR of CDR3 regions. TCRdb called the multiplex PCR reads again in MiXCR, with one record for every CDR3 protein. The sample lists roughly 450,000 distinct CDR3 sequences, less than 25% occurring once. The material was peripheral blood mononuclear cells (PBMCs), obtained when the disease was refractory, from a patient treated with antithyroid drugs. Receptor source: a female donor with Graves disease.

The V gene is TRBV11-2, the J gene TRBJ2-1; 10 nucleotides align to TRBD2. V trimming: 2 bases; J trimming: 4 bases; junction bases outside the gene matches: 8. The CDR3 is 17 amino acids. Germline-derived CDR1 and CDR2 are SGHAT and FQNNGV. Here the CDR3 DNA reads TGTGCCAGCAGCTTACGGCTAGCGGGAGCATTATACAATGAGCAGTTCTTC. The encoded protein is CASSLRLAGALYNEQFF.

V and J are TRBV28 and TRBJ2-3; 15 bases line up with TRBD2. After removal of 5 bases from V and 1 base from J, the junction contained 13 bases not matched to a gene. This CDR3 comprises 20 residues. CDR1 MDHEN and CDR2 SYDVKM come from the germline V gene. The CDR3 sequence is CASSLQPGLAGGVRTDTQYF. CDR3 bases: TGTGCCAGCAGTCTACAACCGGGACTAGCGGGAGGAGTCCGCACAGATACGCAGTATTTT. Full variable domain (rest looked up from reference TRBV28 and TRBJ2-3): DVKVTQSSRYLVKRTGEKVFLECVQDMDHENMFWYRQDPGLGLRLIYFSYDVKMKEKGDIPEGYSVSREKKERFSLILESASTNQTSMYLCASSLQPGLAGGVRTDTQYFGPGTRLTVL.

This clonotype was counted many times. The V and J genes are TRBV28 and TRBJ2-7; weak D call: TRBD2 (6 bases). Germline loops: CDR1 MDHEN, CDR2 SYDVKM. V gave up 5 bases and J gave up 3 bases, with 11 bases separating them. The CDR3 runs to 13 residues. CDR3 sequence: CASSVPSDYEQYF. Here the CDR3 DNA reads TGTGCCAGCAGTGTACCTAGCGACTACGAGCAGTACTTC. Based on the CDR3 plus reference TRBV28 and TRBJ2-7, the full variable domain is DVKVTQSSRYLVKRTGEKVFLECVQDMDHENMFWYRQDPGLGLRLIYFSYDVKMKEKGDIPEGYSVSREKKERFSLILESASTNQTSMYLCASSVPSDYEQYFGPGTRLTVT.

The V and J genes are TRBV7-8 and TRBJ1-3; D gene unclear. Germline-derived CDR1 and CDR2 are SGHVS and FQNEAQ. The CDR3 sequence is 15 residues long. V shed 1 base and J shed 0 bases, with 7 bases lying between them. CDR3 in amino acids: CASSLDDNSGNTIYF. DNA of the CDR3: TGTGCCAGCAGCTTAGATGACAACTCTGGAAACACCATATATTTT.

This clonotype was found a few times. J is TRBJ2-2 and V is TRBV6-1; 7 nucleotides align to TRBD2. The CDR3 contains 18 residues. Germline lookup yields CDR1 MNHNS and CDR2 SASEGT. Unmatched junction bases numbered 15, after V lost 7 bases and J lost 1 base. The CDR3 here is CASTNPHVLAVNTGELFF. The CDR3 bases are TGTGCCAGCACCAACCCCCATGTGCTAGCGGTGAACACCGGGGAGCTGTTTTTT.

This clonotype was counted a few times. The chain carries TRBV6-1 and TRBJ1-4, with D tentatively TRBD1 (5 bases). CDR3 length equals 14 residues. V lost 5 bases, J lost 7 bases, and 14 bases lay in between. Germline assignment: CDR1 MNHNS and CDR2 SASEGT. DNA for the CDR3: TGTGCCAGCAGTACCCGACGACAGCTTGAAAAACTGTTTTTT. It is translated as CASSTRRQLEKLFF.

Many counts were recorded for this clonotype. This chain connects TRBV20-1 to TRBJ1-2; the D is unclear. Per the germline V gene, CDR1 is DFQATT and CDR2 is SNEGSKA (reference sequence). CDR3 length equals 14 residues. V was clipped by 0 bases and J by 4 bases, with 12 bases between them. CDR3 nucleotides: TGCAGTGCTAGAGATGATTGGGCAGGCTATGGCTACACCTTC. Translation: CSARDDWAGYGYTF.

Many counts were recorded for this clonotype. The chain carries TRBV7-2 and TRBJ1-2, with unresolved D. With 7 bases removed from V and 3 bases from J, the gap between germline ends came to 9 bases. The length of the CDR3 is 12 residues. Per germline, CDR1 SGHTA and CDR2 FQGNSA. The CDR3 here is CASNSVHYGYTF. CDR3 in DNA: TGTGCCAGCAACTCCGTGCACTATGGCTACACCTTC.

The CDR3 here is CASPGWVEQFF. The CDR3 DNA sequence: TGTGCCAGCCCCGGTTGGGTCGAGCAGTTCTTC. This chain uses TRBV11-2 with TRBJ2-1; D is ambiguous. The V end lost 8 bases, the J end lost 10 bases, and 12 bases lay between the germline ends. CDR3 length: 11 amino acids. Germline assignment: CDR1 SGHAT and CDR2 FQNNGV.

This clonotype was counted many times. CDR3 nucleotide sequence: TGTGCCAGCAGCCCACTTGGGTCTGGCGAGCAGTACTTC. Translation: CASSPLGSGEQYF. The chain combines TRBV7-2 with TRBJ2-7; D not certain. The V end was cut by 5 bases, the J end by 6 bases, with 14 bases between. The CDR3 loop spans 13 amino acids. Germline CDR1 and CDR2: SGHTA and FQGNSA.

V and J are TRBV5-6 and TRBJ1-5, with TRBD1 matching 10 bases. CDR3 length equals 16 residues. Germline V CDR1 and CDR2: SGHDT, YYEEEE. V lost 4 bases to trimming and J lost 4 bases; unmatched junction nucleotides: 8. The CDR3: CASSGILDRGNQPQHF. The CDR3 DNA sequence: TGTGCCAGCAGCGGAATACTGGACAGGGGGAATCAGCCCCAGCATTTT.

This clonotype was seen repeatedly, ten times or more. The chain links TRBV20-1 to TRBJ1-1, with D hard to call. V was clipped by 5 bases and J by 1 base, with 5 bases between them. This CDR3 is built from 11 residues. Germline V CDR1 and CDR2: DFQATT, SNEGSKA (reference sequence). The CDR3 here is CSARRNTEAFF. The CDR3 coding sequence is TGCAGTGCTCGGCGGAACACTGAAGCTTTCTTT.

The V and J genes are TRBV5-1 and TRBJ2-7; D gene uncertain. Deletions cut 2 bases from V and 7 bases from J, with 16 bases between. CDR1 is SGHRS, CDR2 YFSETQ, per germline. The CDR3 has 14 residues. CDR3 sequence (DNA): TGCGCCAGCAGCTTCCTGGGCCCGGATAGGGAGCAGTACTTC. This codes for CASSFLGPDREQYF.